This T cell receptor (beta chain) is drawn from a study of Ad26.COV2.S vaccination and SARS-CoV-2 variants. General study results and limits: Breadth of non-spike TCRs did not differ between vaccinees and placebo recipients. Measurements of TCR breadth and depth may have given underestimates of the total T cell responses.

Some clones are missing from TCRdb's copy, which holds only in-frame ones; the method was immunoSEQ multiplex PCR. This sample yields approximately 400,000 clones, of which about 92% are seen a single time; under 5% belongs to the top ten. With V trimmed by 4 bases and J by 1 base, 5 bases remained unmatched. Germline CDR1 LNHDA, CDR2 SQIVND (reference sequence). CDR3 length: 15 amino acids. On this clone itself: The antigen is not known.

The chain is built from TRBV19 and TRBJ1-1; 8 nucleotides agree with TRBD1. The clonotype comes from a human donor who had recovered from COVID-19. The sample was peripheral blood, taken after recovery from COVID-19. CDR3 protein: CASSRTGSTNTEAFF. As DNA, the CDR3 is TGTGCCAGTAGTAGGACAGGGAGTACGAACACTGAAGCTTTCTTT.